The rows below give T cell receptor beta chains drawn from one sample of a study of CXCR3-negative and CXCR3-positive naive CD8 T cells. TCRdb re-called the 5' RACE reads; every CDR3 protein appears as one record, without DNA. The sample has 90,000 to 100,000 distinct CDR3 sequences, and its top ten clones hold approximately 1.7%. The sequencing sample was made of naive CXCR3- CD8+ T cells from blood. The receptor source for this set is a human donor in good health. Some clones in this sample may be carry-over from other donors' samples. Both conserved end residues are part of each CDR3. Clone size is stated in some rows and not others, as once, few, many or a class when expanded.

V	J	size	length	CDR3
TRBV29-1	TRBJ2-3	NA	16	CSVEGEAGGPGDTQYF
TRBV7-9	TRBJ2-3	NA	14	CASRSAILGDTQYF
TRBV29-1	TRBJ2-7	NA	12	CSVEADPYEQYF
TRBV29-1	TRBJ1-2	NA	14	CSVVDPTTNYGYTF
TRBV12-3/TRBV12-4	TRBJ1-2	NA	11	CASSSGYGYTF
TRBV3-1	TRBJ2-7	NA	13	CASSQTGVDEQYF
TRBV12-3/TRBV12-4	TRBJ1-1	NA	15	CASTSPDSPSDHAFF
TRBV29-1	TRBJ2-5	NA	17	CSVEVGGHRGSGETQYF
TRBV29-1	TRBJ2-2	NA	13	CSVVRGDTGELFF
TRBV6-5	TRBJ2-7	NA	13	CASSLGGLDEQYF
TRBV29-1	TRBJ1-1	NA	13	CSVVRLEGTEAFF
TRBV2	TRBJ2-7	NA	14	CASGDGKSSYEQYF
TRBV6-5	TRBJ2-7	NA	13	CASSYSRDYEQYF
TRBV7-9	TRBJ1-5	NA	12	CASSFGDQPQHF
TRBV28	TRBJ2-1	NA	12	CASTALENEQFF
TRBV14	TRBJ2-7	NA	15	CASSQGVGSTYEQYF
TRBV7-2	TRBJ2-3	NA	13	CAPLGASTDTQYF
TRBV29-1	TRBJ2-7	NA	15	CSVEGAGTGPYEQYF
TRBV28	TRBJ2-1	NA	11	CASSLLREQFF
TRBV7-9	TRBJ2-2	NA	14	CASSFTSETGELFF
TRBV20-1	TRBJ2-7	NA	15	CSAREPSGPGYEQYF
TRBV20-1	TRBJ2-7	NA	15	CSARRLAGGPHEQYF
TRBV20-1	TRBJ2-1	NA	13	CSASDRDYNEQFF
TRBV12-3/TRBV12-4	TRBJ2-3	NA	14	CASSGATVMITQYF
TRBV12-3/TRBV12-4	TRBJ1-5	NA	15	CASSRRGRNRDAQHF
TRBV11-2	TRBJ2-1	NA	22	CASSTPRDGTSRTRSSYNEQFF
TRBV7-2	TRBJ2-5	NA	13	CASSTGGQETQYF
TRBV12-3/TRBV12-4	TRBJ2-7	NA	16	CASSWGLAGGGYEQYF
TRBV29-1	TRBJ2-7	NA	11	CSVEQGPEQYF
TRBV7-2	TRBJ2-7	NA	13	CASSPLAGGEQYF
TRBV3-1	TRBJ1-1	NA	13	CASSLPGHTEAFF
TRBV7-9	TRBJ2-4	NA	14	CASSPPGAKNIQYF
TRBV4-2	TRBJ2-1	NA	15	CASSQVRQGYNEQFF
TRBV28	TRBJ2-3	NA	17	CASSLPTASGKTDTQYF
TRBV20-1	TRBJ2-2	NA	16	CSARPLASKGIGELFF
TRBV7-9	TRBJ2-1	NA	11	CASSLFDEQFF
TRBV20-1	TRBJ2-7	NA	15	CSASPGTGDSYEQYF
TRBV7-6	TRBJ2-7	NA	16	CASSSLPRDRGYEQYF
TRBV5-1	TRBJ2-7	NA	15	CASSLGRGGNYEQYF
TRBV11-3	TRBJ1-2	NA	14	CASSLGSSNYGYTF
TRBV28	TRBJ2-3	NA	17	CASEQGFSLDSTDTQYF
TRBV21-1	TRBJ2-7	NA	13	CASQGGQGLEQYF
TRBV20-1	TRBJ1-5	NA	14	CSARDLTSNQPQHF
TRBV13	TRBJ1-5	NA	17	CASSLGSGARSNQPQHF
TRBV5-4	TRBJ2-1	NA	11	CASSLMNEQFF
TRBV28	TRBJ2-3	NA	16	CASRILAGGYTDTQYF
TRBV28	TRBJ2-5	NA	18	CASSLRQEFGTPQETQYF
TRBV29-1	TRBJ2-3	medium-sized	14	CSLYLGEGTDTQYF
TRBV4-1	TRBJ2-4	NA	15	CASSGPRDGENIQYF
TRBV11-3	TRBJ2-1	NA	15	CASSLDLAGYNEQFF
TRBV5-1	TRBJ1-1	NA	15	CASSRNRFMNTEAFF
TRBV6-6	TRBJ2-1	NA	16	CASSYGGGSSYNEQFF
TRBV10-2	TRBJ2-3	NA	14	CASRAGGSTDTQYF
TRBV27	TRBJ2-7	NA	14	CASSLIGSAYEQYF
TRBV29-1	TRBJ2-7	NA	15	CSVDLTGASSYEQYF
TRBV28	TRBJ2-7	NA	14	CASSFTGQTYEQYF
TRBV4-2	TRBJ1-6	NA	15	CASSQDPAGGSPLHF
TRBV29-1	TRBJ2-7	NA	12	CSVVQNTYEQYF